This T cell receptor beta chain stems from a study of OX40 agonist ivuxolimab in advanced cancers. Sequencing was performed with immunoSEQ multiplex PCR; in TCRdb, only in-frame clones are kept and a portion is missing. Found here are tens of thousands of clones, about 91% of them singletons; the top ten hold approximately 0.8%. The CDR3 has 14 residues. CDR1 and CDR2 from the germline V gene are MDHEN and SYDVKM. The trim removed 2 bases at V and 4 bases at J, leaving 4 bases unmatched. The clonotype was recovered from an adult with an advanced solid tumor such as melanoma, head and neck, liver or kidney cancer. The chain is built from TRBV28 and TRBJ2-5, with 7 bases that match TRBD1. Sequences were derived from CD4+ or CD8+ T cells sorted from blood, sampled in a trial of the OX40 agonist ivuxolimab. The CDR3 DNA is TGTGCCAGCAGTTTAACAGGGACAGCAGAGACCCAGTACTTC. Translated: CASSLTGTAETQYF.